One sample yielded the 12 T cell receptor beta chains listed below, sequenced in a study of shared clonotypes between healthy human individuals (TCRdb year 2020). CD8 naive samples were obtained by positive selection for CCR7 among CD45RO-negative cells, yielding a CD45RA+CCR7+ population from which TemRA cells were excluded. The library came from the immunoSEQ multiplex PCR assay. TCRdb mirrors the immuneACCESS table, restricted to in-frame sequences. Some clones are absent from its copies; in checked studies, under half trace to an unresolved V gene, and the reason for the others is unknown. This sample is represented by around 1,900,000 clones; 93% of them were singletons. The leading ten clones occupy 1.5% to 2% of the sample. The sequenced sample consisted of naive CD8+ T cells from PBMCs. The cell subset or site label, as the study defines it: CD45RA+CCR7+. Source of these receptors: a young man in good health. Some clones in this sample may be carry-over from other donors' samples.

This rearrangement joins TRBV29-1 to TRBJ1-1, with unresolved D. The CDR3 length is 12 residues. Germline lookup yields CDR1 SQVTM and CDR2 ANQGSEA. The germline V and J ends were trimmed by 5 bases and 7 bases, with 14 bases remaining between them. The CDR3 region is CSVLRGANEAFF. The CDR3 DNA follows: TGCAGCGTTCTCCGTGGCGCGAATGAAGCTTTCTTT.

This clone was detected once. The chain employs TRBV19 and TRBJ2-3, with D perhaps being TRBD1 or TRBD2 (6 bases each). The V and J ends lost 9 bases and 8 bases respectively, with 24 bases between them. The V gene's germline CDR1 is LNHDA and CDR2 SQIVND (reference sequence). The CDR3 runs 15 residues. The DNA for the CDR3 is TGTGCCAGCGCCATCTGGGGGGCGAGCGAAAGTACGCAGTATTTT. Translated: CASAIWGASESTQYF.

The genes are TRBV28 and TRBJ2-7, with 8 nucleotides matching TRBD2. The CDR3 totals 14 residues. Per the germline V gene, CDR1 is MDHEN and CDR2 is SYDVKM. Germline trimming cut 6 bases from V and 2 bases from J; bases unmatched to any gene: 6. CDR3 DNA sequence: TGTGCCAGCAGCCAACTAGCGGCCCCCTACGAGCAGTACTTC. Its protein is CASSQLAAPYEQYF.

The rearrangement joins TRBV5-1 to TRBJ2-1; D call uncertain. The V end lost 0 bases, the J end lost 8 bases, and 21 bases lay between the germline ends. The CDR3 is 17 amino acids. Looked up from germline, CDR1 is SGHRS and CDR2 is YFSETQ. The CDR3: CASSLALRTTPYDEQFF. For the CDR3, the DNA is TGCGCCAGCAGCTTGGCCCTACGGACCACCCCTTACGATGAGCAGTTCTTC.

This chain links TRBV27 with TRBJ2-7, with a weak D call TRBD2 (6 bases). The CDR3 has 13 amino acids. Trimming left V 5 bases short and J 5 bases short, with 13 bases between. CDR1 and CDR2 from the germline V gene are MNHEY and SMNVEV (reference sequence). The DNA for the CDR3 is TGTGCCAGCAGTACCCGGGGGTTCCACGAGCAGTACTTC. The encoded protein is CASSTRGFHEQYF.

This chain joins TRBV7-6 and TRBJ2-1; 8 bases align to TRBD1. Trimming at V came to 5 bases and at J to 10 bases, leaving 13 bases not matched to a gene. CDR3 length: 15 residues. Germline V lookup: CDR1 SGHVS, CDR2 FNYEAQ. The CDR3 loop is CASSPRAQGAEEQFF. In DNA, the CDR3 is TGTGCCAGCAGCCCGAGGGCCCAGGGGGCAGAGGAGCAGTTCTTC.

On this clone itself: Different DNA sequences within this sample yield the same CDR3. This chain joins TRBV27 and TRBJ2-7; D unclear. The CDR3 has 13 amino acids. Looked up from germline, CDR1 is MNHEY and CDR2 is SMNVEV (reference sequence). Between the trimmed V and J ends, which lost 5 bases and 4 bases, there was a span of 12 bases. The CDR3 here is CASSHGGSYEQYF. As DNA, the CDR3 is TGTGCCAGCAGTCATGGTGGCTCTTACGAGCAGTACTTC.

The rearrangement links TRBV25-1 to TRBJ2-3; no clear D. The germline V gene encodes CDR1 MGHDK and CDR2 SYGVNS. The CDR3 runs 12 residues. The V and J ends lost 0 bases and 5 bases respectively, with 3 bases between them. The CDR3 loop reads CASSEYEDTQYF. The CDR3 DNA is TGTGCCAGCAGTGAATATGAAGATACGCAGTATTTT.

The gene calls are TRBV9 and TRBJ2-7; D gene unclear. There are 13 residues in the CDR3. Trimming shortened V by 0 bases and J by 3 bases, and 7 bases separated the two germline ends. CDR1 is SGDLS and CDR2 is YYNGEE in the germline V gene. The CDR3 DNA follows: TGTGCCAGCAGCGTAGCTGACGTCTACGAGCAGTACTTC. Amino acids: CASSVADVYEQYF.

The chain is built from TRBV7-9 and TRBJ1-2; D is perhaps TRBD1 (5 bases). Germline V lookup: CDR1 SEHNR, CDR2 FQNEAQ (reference sequence). The V gene lost 7 bases and the J gene lost 4 bases, with 16 bases spanning the gap. The CDR3 covers 14 residues. CDR3 sequence reads: CASTSAGRAYGYTF. CDR3 coding DNA: TGTGCCAGCACCTCGGCGGGACGGGCCTATGGCTACACCTTC.

The chain has TRBV7-2 and TRBJ2-5, with 10 bases identical to TRBD1. V dropped 5 bases and J dropped 4; count of bases not matched to a gene: 7. CDR1 is SGHTA and CDR2 is FQGNSA in the germline V gene. The CDR3 covers 15 residues. This CDR3 is CASSGWTGGGETQYF. The CDR3 nucleotides read TGTGCCAGCAGCGGATGGACAGGGGGTGGAGAGACCCAGTACTTC.

The chain couples TRBV6-1 to TRBJ2-2, with D maybe TRBD1 (6 bases). The CDR3 is made up of 14 amino acids. Trimming shortened V by 5 bases and J by 7 bases, and 14 bases separated the two germline ends. Germline V gives CDR1 MNHNS, CDR2 SASEGT. CDR3 protein: CASSNREGVGELFF. In DNA, the CDR3 is TGTGCCAGCAGTAACAGGGAAGGCGTCGGGGAGCTGTTTTTT.